The rows below give T cell receptor beta chains drawn from one sample of a study of blood T cells in healthy people across ages. TCRdb itself ran the 5' RACE reads through MiXCR, one entry per CDR3 protein. Seen here are about 770,000 distinct CDR3 sequences, under 45% observed once, and the top ten hold about 21%. Specimen: blood. The receptors here all came from a man aged 55 to 70 in good health. CDR3s include the opening cysteine and the closing phenylalanine or tryptophan. The D gene is left open where the match is weak. Only part of the rows carry a size: once, few, many, or a class if the clone is expanded.

clone_size: few
v_call: TRBV6-5
d_call: NA
j_call: TRBJ1-6
cdr3_nt: TGTGCCAGCAGTTCAAGACAGGTCTCCTATAATTCACCCCTCCACTTT
cdr3_aa: CASSSRQVSYNSPLHF

clone_size: NA
v_call: TRBV7-2
d_call: NA
j_call: TRBJ2-1
cdr3_nt: TGTGCCAGCAGCGTAACCCCAGGGACCAACAATGAGCAGTTCTTC
cdr3_aa: CASSVTPGTNNEQFF

clone_size: few
v_call: TRBV30
d_call: NA
j_call: TRBJ2-7
cdr3_nt: TGTGCCTGGAACGCGAGAGGGTACGAGCAGTACTTC
cdr3_aa: CAWNARGYEQYF

clone_size: many
v_call: TRBV12-3/TRBV12-4
d_call: NA
j_call: TRBJ2-5
cdr3_nt: TGTGCCAGCAGTCGCCCCCAGGGGTCCCAAGAGACCCAGTACTTC
cdr3_aa: CASSRPQGSQETQYF

clone_size: NA
v_call: TRBV7-9
d_call: TRBD2
j_call: TRBJ2-1
cdr3_nt: TGTGCCAGCAGCCTGGGACTAGCGGGGATCGTCTCCTACAATGAGCAGTTCTTC
cdr3_aa: CASSLGLAGIVSYNEQFF

clone_size: NA
v_call: TRBV7-2
d_call: NA
j_call: TRBJ2-7
cdr3_nt: TGTGCCAGCAGCCCCGAACACGAGCAGTACTTC
cdr3_aa: CASSPEHEQYF

clone_size: once
v_call: TRBV11-2
d_call: NA
j_call: TRBJ2-3
cdr3_nt: TGTGCCAGCAACTTATTTCAGGGAGCAGATACGCAGTATTTT
cdr3_aa: CASNLFQGADTQYF

clone_size: many
v_call: TRBV7-2
d_call: NA
j_call: TRBJ2-3
cdr3_nt: TGTGCCAGCAGCTTAGGTTGGGTAGCAGATACGCAGTATTTT
cdr3_aa: CASSLGWVADTQYF

clone_size: NA
v_call: TRBV12-3/TRBV12-4
d_call: TRBD2
j_call: TRBJ2-1
cdr3_nt: TGTGCCAGCAGAAAAACCGGGACTAGCGGGGGACCAAGAGGATACAATGAGCAGTTCTTC
cdr3_aa: CASRKTGTSGGPRGYNEQFF

clone_size: NA
v_call: TRBV7-8
d_call: TRBD1
j_call: TRBJ2-7
cdr3_nt: TGTGCCAGCAGCACGGGACAGGGCCTCTACGAGCAGTACTTC
cdr3_aa: CASSTGQGLYEQYF

clone_size: NA
v_call: TRBV28
d_call: TRBD1
j_call: TRBJ2-7
cdr3_nt: TGTGCCAGCAGTACCGTCGACAGGGTGCTCGGTTACCCCTACGAGCAGTACTTC
cdr3_aa: CASSTVDRVLGYPYEQYF

clone_size: few
v_call: TRBV4-3
d_call: TRBD1
j_call: TRBJ2-7
cdr3_nt: TGCGCCAGCAGCCAAGCCTGGGACAGAAACTACGAGCAGTACTTC
cdr3_aa: CASSQAWDRNYEQYF

clone_size: NA
v_call: TRBV7-2
d_call: NA
j_call: TRBJ1-6
cdr3_nt: TGTGCCAGCAGCTTAGACTGGGGCGCGGATTCACCCCTCCACTTT
cdr3_aa: CASSLDWGADSPLHF

clone_size: few
v_call: TRBV20-1
d_call: NA
j_call: TRBJ1-6
cdr3_nt: TGCAGTGTACAGGTTTTGGACCTACTCCACTTT
cdr3_aa: CSVQVLDLLHF

clone_size: NA
v_call: TRBV29-1
d_call: TRBD2
j_call: TRBJ2-3
cdr3_nt: TGCAGCGTTTCTAGCGGAACCTTCACAGATACGCAGTATTTT
cdr3_aa: CSVSSGTFTDTQYF

clone_size: few
v_call: TRBV6-1
d_call: TRBD2
j_call: TRBJ2-1
cdr3_nt: TGTGCCAGCAGTGAAGCTAGCGGGGGGTCCTACAATGAGCAGTTCTTC
cdr3_aa: CASSEASGGSYNEQFF

clone_size: NA
v_call: TRBV7-9
d_call: TRBD1
j_call: TRBJ2-7
cdr3_nt: TGTGCCAGCAGCCCCGAGTGGGACAGGGGGCAGTACGAGCAGTACTTC
cdr3_aa: CASSPEWDRGQYEQYF

clone_size: NA
v_call: TRBV20-1
d_call: NA
j_call: TRBJ2-3
cdr3_nt: TGCAGTGCTGGGCCCGGGACTAGCACAGATACGCAGTATTTT
cdr3_aa: CSAGPGTSTDTQYF

clone_size: few
v_call: TRBV30
d_call: NA
j_call: TRBJ2-4
cdr3_nt: TGTGCCTGGAGCTTCGGACAAACCGACGGTCAAAACATTCAGTACTTC
cdr3_aa: CAWSFGQTDGQNIQYF

clone_size: NA
v_call: TRBV9
d_call: TRBD2
j_call: TRBJ2-3
cdr3_nt: TGTGCCAGCAGCCCAGCTGGCGGGGGGAACACAGATACGCAGTATTTT
cdr3_aa: CASSPAGGGNTDTQYF

clone_size: NA
v_call: TRBV12-3/TRBV12-4
d_call: TRBD1
j_call: TRBJ2-4
cdr3_nt: TGTGCCAGCAGCCGTCTCGGGGGACAGGGGATAGCCTCCAAAAACATTCAGTACTTC
cdr3_aa: CASSRLGGQGIASKNIQYF

clone_size: NA
v_call: TRBV5-6
d_call: TRBD1
j_call: TRBJ1-2
cdr3_nt: TGTGCCAGCAGCTTGGTACAGGGGGGTAGTGGCTACACCTTC
cdr3_aa: CASSLVQGGSGYTF

clone_size: many
v_call: TRBV7-9
d_call: NA
j_call: TRBJ2-3
cdr3_nt: TGTGCCAGCAGCTCAGGGATTGGTAGAGAATCAGATACGCAGTATTTT
cdr3_aa: CASSSGIGRESDTQYF

clone_size: NA
v_call: TRBV5-4
d_call: NA
j_call: TRBJ1-2
cdr3_nt: TGTGCCAGCAGCTTGGGAACAGAGAACTATGGCTACACCTTC
cdr3_aa: CASSLGTENYGYTF

clone_size: NA
v_call: TRBV20-1
d_call: NA
j_call: TRBJ1-2
cdr3_nt: TGCAGTCCTACAGGGTCCGATGGCTACACCTTC
cdr3_aa: CSPTGSDGYTF

clone_size: NA
v_call: TRBV9
d_call: NA
j_call: TRBJ1-2
cdr3_nt: TGTGCCAGCAGCCCTCACCGTGAGGGGGGTATAGGCTACACCTTC
cdr3_aa: CASSPHREGGIGYTF

clone_size: NA
v_call: TRBV6-4
d_call: NA
j_call: TRBJ2-1
cdr3_nt: TGTGCCAGCGCCAAGTCGGAGAGGGCTTCGGGGAATGAGCAGTTCTTC
cdr3_aa: CASAKSERASGNEQFF

clone_size: NA
v_call: TRBV9
d_call: TRBD1
j_call: TRBJ2-3
cdr3_nt: TGTGCCAGCAGCCCAAAGGGGGCAGAGGATACGCAGTATTTT
cdr3_aa: CASSPKGAEDTQYF

clone_size: NA
v_call: TRBV13
d_call: TRBD2
j_call: TRBJ2-1
cdr3_nt: TGTGCCAGCAGCTTAAGACTAGCGGGGGGCCGAGGAGAGCAGTTCTTC
cdr3_aa: CASSLRLAGGRGEQFF

clone_size: NA
v_call: TRBV25-1
d_call: TRBD1
j_call: TRBJ1-4
cdr3_nt: TGTGCCAGCAGTGACCCAGGGGGGACTCGGGAAAAACTGTTTTTT
cdr3_aa: CASSDPGGTREKLFF

clone_size: NA
v_call: TRBV14
d_call: NA
j_call: TRBJ1-5
cdr3_nt: TGTGCCAGCAGCTTACAGATTCATAGCAATCAGCCCCAGCATTTT
cdr3_aa: CASSLQIHSNQPQHF

clone_size: NA
v_call: TRBV7-2
d_call: TRBD1
j_call: TRBJ1-2
cdr3_nt: TGTGCCAGCAGTCGTACCGGGACAGGGAAGGTAGCTAACTATGGCTACACCTTC
cdr3_aa: CASSRTGTGKVANYGYTF

clone_size: NA
v_call: TRBV5-4
d_call: TRBD2
j_call: TRBJ2-1
cdr3_nt: TGTGCCAGCAGCACAAGCGGGGGTCGTCGCTCCTACAATGAGCAGTTCTTC
cdr3_aa: CASSTSGGRRSYNEQFF

clone_size: few
v_call: TRBV2
d_call: NA
j_call: TRBJ1-2
cdr3_nt: TGTGCCAGCAGGTGGCTTGGGGATGGCTACACCTTC
cdr3_aa: CASRWLGDGYTF

clone_size: NA
v_call: TRBV10-3
d_call: TRBD1
j_call: TRBJ2-7
cdr3_nt: TGTGCCGTCGGGACAGGGGCCTACGAGCAGTACTTC
cdr3_aa: CAVGTGAYEQYF

clone_size: NA
v_call: TRBV5-1
d_call: NA
j_call: TRBJ2-7
cdr3_nt: TGCGCCAGCACCTTGGAGGGGTCCTACGAGCAGTACTTC
cdr3_aa: CASTLEGSYEQYF

clone_size: few
v_call: TRBV7-2
d_call: NA
j_call: TRBJ1-5
cdr3_nt: TGTGCCAGCAGCCCGAGCCCCCAGAGCAATCAGCCCCAGCATTTT
cdr3_aa: CASSPSPQSNQPQHF

clone_size: NA
v_call: TRBV6-6
d_call: NA
j_call: TRBJ1-4
cdr3_nt: TGTGCCAGCAGTTCCGGGAGGACTAATGAAAAACTGTTTTTT
cdr3_aa: CASSSGRTNEKLFF

clone_size: NA
v_call: TRBV27
d_call: TRBD2
j_call: TRBJ2-7
cdr3_nt: TGTGCCAGCAGTAACCCGGGAGGCGAGCAGTACTTC
cdr3_aa: CASSNPGGEQYF

clone_size: few
v_call: TRBV25-1
d_call: NA
j_call: TRBJ2-7
cdr3_nt: TGTGCCAGCAGTGAAAATGGGGCCTACGAGCAGTACTTC
cdr3_aa: CASSENGAYEQYF

clone_size: NA
v_call: TRBV7-8
d_call: TRBD1
j_call: TRBJ2-1
cdr3_nt: TGTGCCAGCAGCTTTACAGGGGAGCATGAGCAGTTCTTC
cdr3_aa: CASSFTGEHEQFF

clone_size: many
v_call: TRBV11-2
d_call: NA
j_call: TRBJ2-1
cdr3_nt: TGTGCCAGCAGCTTAGACATGCGGGATGAGCAGTTCTTC
cdr3_aa: CASSLDMRDEQFF

clone_size: NA
v_call: TRBV4-1
d_call: NA
j_call: TRBJ2-5
cdr3_nt: TGCGCCAGCAGCCAAGTGGAGGGGGCGTGGGAGACCCAGTACTTC
cdr3_aa: CASSQVEGAWETQYF

clone_size: few
v_call: TRBV30
d_call: NA
j_call: TRBJ2-7
cdr3_nt: TGTGCCTGGACATCTCCTTACGAGCAGTACTTC
cdr3_aa: CAWTSPYEQYF

clone_size: NA
v_call: TRBV4-1
d_call: NA
j_call: TRBJ1-3
cdr3_nt: TGCGCCAGCAGCCAAGATTGGGGATTGGTGGGCTCTGGAAACACCATATATTTT
cdr3_aa: CASSQDWGLVGSGNTIYF

clone_size: NA
v_call: TRBV9
d_call: NA
j_call: TRBJ2-1
cdr3_nt: TGTGCCAGCAGCGTAGGCGGCGTCTACAATGAGCAGTTCTTC
cdr3_aa: CASSVGGVYNEQFF